The T cell receptor beta chain described here comes from a study of cytomegalovirus exposure and HLA in healthy donors. The germline gives CDR1 SGHDT, CDR2 YYEEEE. The CDR3 is made up of 14 amino acids. V shed 3 bases and J 4 bases; nucleotides not matched to a gene: 4. Primers: 60 Vbeta forward and 13 Jbeta reverse. Produced via immunoSEQ multiplex PCR; TCRdb's table is partial and in-frame only. The table has around 210,000 clones, around 78% seen once. The chain combines TRBV5-6 with TRBJ2-7; 10 bases map to TRBD1. The sample was PBMCs. The TCR was taken from a boy under 18 in good health and CMV-seronegative. The chain's CDR3 is CASSWDRGRYEQYF. The CDR3, as DNA: TGTGCCAGCAGCTGGGACAGGGGTCGGTACGAGCAGTACTTC.